The rows below give T cell receptor beta chains drawn from one sample of a study of CXCR4 blockade with PD-1 therapy in pancreatic cancer. The table came from immunoSEQ multiplex PCR; TCRdb's copy has only in-frame clones and leaves some out. This sample yields about 5,200 clones, of which around 50% are seen a single time; over 8% belongs to the top ten. Material: tumor tissue. These receptors came from a human donor with pancreatic ductal adenocarcinoma. Both conserved end residues are part of each CDR3. D genes are given only for firm matches. Not all rows give a size; the values are once, few, many and, for expanded clones, a class.

size,V,D,J,CDR3,DNA
few,TRBV6-8,NA,TRBJ2-1,CASSPVGGNEQFF,TGTGCCAGCAGTCCGGTGGGCGGCAATGAGCAGTTCTTC
NA,TRBV19,TRBD1,TRBJ1-1,CASRDRGTAEAFF,TGTGCCAGCCGGGACAGGGGGACCGCTGAAGCTTTCTTT
medium-sized,TRBV10-3,NA,TRBJ1-2,CAISESTPNYGYTF,TGTGCCATCAGTGAGTCGACACCCAACTATGGCTACACCTTC
NA,TRBV19,TRBD2,TRBJ2-2,CASSSGTSGFIGELFF,TGTGCCAGTAGTTCTGGGACTAGCGGGTTCATCGGGGAGCTGTTTTTT
NA,TRBV28,TRBD1,TRBJ1-1,CASSPDRERTEAFF,TGTGCCAGCAGCCCGGACAGGGAAAGGACTGAAGCTTTCTTT
few,TRBV11-3,NA,TRBJ2-1,CASSPPGSGVYNEQFF,TGTGCCAGCAGCCCCCCAGGAAGCGGAGTATACAATGAGCAGTTCTTC
few,TRBV11-3,NA,TRBJ2-5,CASSLRGGVAKETQYF,TGTGCCAGCAGCTTAAGGGGGGGAGTGGCAAAAGAGACCCAGTACTTC
NA,TRBV25-1,TRBD1,TRBJ1-3,CASKTGNGNTIYF,TGTGCCAGCAAGACAGGGAATGGAAACACCATATATTTT
NA,TRBV29-1,NA,TRBJ2-2,CSVEAPGYTGELFF,TGCAGCGTTGAGGCCCCAGGGTACACCGGGGAGCTGTTTTTT
few,TRBV6-8,NA,TRBJ2-2,CASSQRAGELFF,TGTGCCAGCAGCCAAAGGGCCGGGGAGCTGTTTTTT
few,TRBV6-8,NA,TRBJ1-1,CASSDSSKGTEAFF,TGTGCCAGCAGTGACTCTTCCAAGGGCACTGAAGCTTTCTTT
NA,TRBV2,NA,TRBJ2-2,CASSASGTYTGELFF,TGTGCCAGCAGTGCATCGGGGACCTACACCGGGGAGCTGTTTTTT
NA,TRBV14,TRBD1,TRBJ2-1,CASSPGTGYGNEQFF,TGTGCCAGCAGCCCCGGGACAGGGTACGGCAATGAGCAGTTCTTC
NA,TRBV28,TRBD1,TRBJ1-2,CASRGDRGRSDGYTF,TGTGCCAGCAGGGGTGACAGGGGGCGGTCTGATGGCTACACCTTC
NA,TRBV30,NA,TRBJ2-6,CAWSKGSGANVLTF,TGTGCCTGGAGTAAGGGCTCTGGGGCCAACGTCCTGACTTTC
few,TRBV15,TRBD2,TRBJ2-1,CATSRPGLAGINEQFF,TGTGCCACCAGCAGACCCGGACTAGCGGGAATCAATGAGCAGTTCTTC
few,TRBV7-7,TRBD1,TRBJ2-1,CASSLQGASHNEQFF,TGTGCCAGCAGCTTACAGGGGGCCTCCCACAATGAGCAGTTCTTC
few,TRBV6-8,TRBD1,TRBJ2-3,CAIRGQEDPDTQYF,TGTGCCATCAGGGGGCAAGAGGATCCAGATACGCAGTATTTT
NA,TRBV9,NA,TRBJ2-3,CASSVEGWSTDTQYF,TGTGCCAGCAGCGTTGAGGGGTGGAGCACAGATACGCAGTATTTT
NA,TRBV9,TRBD1,TRBJ1-3,CANNYGTGFLGFSGNTIYF,TGTGCCAACAATTATGGGACAGGGTTTTTGGGATTCTCTGGAAACACCATATATTTT
NA,TRBV9,TRBD1,TRBJ2-6,CASSYGQGHSGANVLTF,TGTGCCAGCAGCTACGGACAGGGTCACTCTGGGGCCAACGTCCTGACTTTC
medium-sized,TRBV27,NA,TRBJ1-6,CASSLLGQNSPLHF,TGTGCCAGCAGTTTACTGGGGCAGAATTCACCCCTCCACTTT